This entry lists 30 T cell receptor beta chains sequenced from one sample in a study of early T cells in non-severe SARS-CoV-2 infection. TCRdb re-analysed the 5' RACE reads in MiXCR, keeping a single row per CDR3 protein. The data contain 40,000 to 50,000 distinct CDR3 sequences, 7% to 7.5% of them singletons. Sequenced sample: whole blood. These receptors originate from an adult who was a healthcare worker with PCR-confirmed SARS-CoV-2 infection or an uninfected control (not recorded which).

By proportion, this clonotype is medium-sized. The rearrangement uses TRBV14 and TRBJ2-7; 7 nucleotides agree with TRBD2. V shed 1 base and J 5 bases; nucleotides not matched to a gene: 8. There are 15 residues in the CDR3. Per germline, CDR1 SGHDN and CDR2 FVKESK. Here the CDR3 DNA reads TGTGCCAGCAGCCAAGGGTTTACTAGCGACCACGAGCAGTACTTC. Protein: CASSQGFTSDHEQYF. Combining the CDR3 with reference TRBV14 and TRBJ2-7 gives the whole variable domain EAGVTQFPSHSVIEKGQTVTLRCDPISGHDNLYWYRRVMGKEIKFLLHFVKESKQDESGMPNNRFLAERTGGTYSTLKVQPAELEDSGVYFCASSQGFTSDHEQYFGPGTRLTVT.

This chain connects TRBV7-9 to TRBJ2-7; 12 bases align to TRBD1. Germline V lookup: CDR1 SEHNR, CDR2 FQNEAQ (reference sequence). J was trimmed by 5 bases and V by 6 bases; bases with no gene match: 5. The CDR3 has 14 amino acids. In DNA form, the CDR3 reads TGTGCCAGCAGGGCCGGGACAGGGGGCAACGAGCAGTACTTC. Its protein product is CASRAGTGGNEQYF.

CDR3 sequence reads: CASSSILGVGGGDTQYF. The CDR3 DNA reads TGTGCCAGCAGTTCAATACTCGGGGTCGGGGGAGGAGATACGCAGTATTTT. The chain couples TRBV6-5 to TRBJ2-3; TRBD2 might be the D (6 bases). This CDR3 comprises 17 residues. Germline lookup yields CDR1 MNHEY and CDR2 SVGAGI. The V end was cut by 4 bases, the J end by 5 bases, with 22 bases between.

This clonotype was counted at least ten times. The gene calls are TRBV4-2 and TRBJ1-4; D unclear. Germline CDR1 and CDR2: LGHNA and YNFKEQ. Trimming cost V 0 bases and J 7 bases, with 9 bases left between them. CDR3 length equals 14 residues. CDR3 in amino acids: CASSQDQEGEKLFF. The CDR3 region has the DNA TGTGCCAGCAGCCAAGATCAGGAGGGTGAAAAACTGTTTTTT.

This clonotype was counted a few times. The chain carries TRBV3-1 and TRBJ2-1, with 8 bases aligning to TRBD1. Germline V lookup: CDR1 LGHDT, CDR2 YNNKEL (reference sequence). V shed 4 bases, J shed 5 bases, and the junction held 4 bases outside the gene matches. The CDR3 is made up of 14 amino acids. The CDR3 DNA reads TGTGCCAGCAGCCCCGGGACAGGTAACAATGAGCAGTTCTTC. Protein product: CASSPGTGNNEQFF.

The V call is TRBV4-3, the J call TRBJ2-7; 7 bases are shared with TRBD1. V lost 3 bases and J lost 4; bases outside the gene matches: 6. This CDR3 has 14 amino acids. CDR1 is LGHNA and CDR2 is YSLEER in the germline V gene. The CDR3 loop reads CASSQGTERYEQYF. As DNA, the CDR3 is TGCGCCAGCAGCCAGGGGACAGAGAGATACGAGCAGTACTTC.

This clonotype was recorded a few times. The chain carries TRBV6-2 or TRBV6-3 and TRBJ1-5; TRBD1 matches 9 bases. Trimming took 6 bases from V and 0 from J; bases not matched to a gene: 0. The CDR3 length is 14 residues. Germline CDR1 MNHEY, CDR2 SVGEGT. In nucleotides, the CDR3 is TGTGCCAGCAGACAGGGGGCTAGCAATCAGCCCCAGCATTTT. Its protein product is CASRQGASNQPQHF.

In its sample, this clonotype was seen a few times. J is TRBJ2-3 and V is TRBV6-2 or TRBV6-3, with 8 bases fitting TRBD2. The trim removed 6 bases at V and 4 bases at J, leaving 6 bases unmatched. The CDR3 runs to 14 residues. Looked up from germline, CDR1 is MNHEY and CDR2 is SVGEGT. CDR3 region: CASSSGTSADTQYF. The CDR3, as DNA: TGTGCCAGCAGCTCCGGGACTAGTGCAGATACGCAGTATTTT.

This clonotype was detected many times. The chain carries TRBV4-3 and TRBJ2-7, with 7 positions matching TRBD1. The CDR3 totals 14 residues. The V gene end was trimmed by 1 base and the J gene end by 2 bases; junction bases not matched to a gene: 2. CDR1 is LGHNA and CDR2 is YSLEER in the germline V gene. The CDR3 coding sequence is TGCGCCAGCAGCCAAGGCCAGGGGGCCTACGAGCAGTACTTC. Translated: CASSQGQGAYEQYF.

This clonotype has just a few counts. The chain combines TRBV10-3 with TRBJ2-2, with 7 bases identical to TRBD1. Trimming cost V 10 bases and J 8 bases; bases outside gene matches: 7. The germline CDR1 and CDR2 sequences are ENHRY and SYGVKD. The CDR3 extends over 12 amino acids. CDR3 protein: CATAGGLGELFF. DNA of the CDR3: TGTGCCACCGCAGGGGGATTGGGGGAGCTGTTTTTT.

This clonotype was recorded many times. The genes are TRBV14 and TRBJ2-2; D is ambiguous. Per germline, CDR1 SGHDN and CDR2 FVKESK. V gave up 2 bases and J gave up 1 base, with 20 bases separating them. CDR3 length equals 19 residues. In nucleotides, the CDR3 is TGTGCCAGCAGCCAAATTCCCAAAATCGGGCGCGGGAACACCGGGGAGCTGTTTTTT. Translated: CASSQIPKIGRGNTGELFF.

This clonotype was recorded at least ten times. The chain couples TRBV20-1 to TRBJ1-1, with D maybe TRBD1 (6 bases). Germline assignment: CDR1 DFQATT and CDR2 SNEGSKA (reference sequence). CDR3 size: 15 residues. Trimming took 5 bases from V and 6 from J, leaving 22 bases between them. The CDR3 bases are TGCAGTGCTTCCTCATTAAGACAGGCCCGGGCTGAAGCTTTCTTT. Translated: CSASSLRQARAEAFF.

This clonotype has a handful of counts. CDR3 sequence reads: CASSSARDDIQYF. For the CDR3, the DNA is TGTGCCAGCAGCTCCGCCAGGGATGACATTCAGTACTTC. The V gene is TRBV11-2, the J gene TRBJ2-4, with D possibly matching TRBD1 (5 bases). The ends were cut back, 4 bases at V and 8 bases at J, with 12 bases in the middle. Germline CDR1 reads SGHAT; CDR2 reads FQNNGV. The CDR3 has 13 amino acids. The full variable domain, rest sourced from reference TRBV11-2 and TRBJ2-4, is EAGVAQSPRYKIIEKRQSVAFWCNPISGHATLYWYQQILGQGPKLLIQFQNNGVVDDSQLPKDRFSAERLKGVDSTLKIQPAKLEDSAVYLCASSSARDDIQYFGAGTRLSVL.

The chain is built from TRBV4-1 and TRBJ2-3; unclear D gene. The CDR3 covers 14 residues. The V and J ends lost 4 bases and 3 bases respectively, with 11 bases between them. Germline CDR1 reads MGHRA; CDR2 reads YSYEKL. The CDR3 DNA reads as TGCGCCAGCAGCCGTACCCTGGGGACAGATACGCAGTATTTT. It specifies CASSRTLGTDTQYF.

This clonotype was recorded at least ten times. This chain connects TRBV5-1 to TRBJ1-6, with 12 bases lining up with TRBD1. The CDR3 extends over 15 amino acids. V was pared by 4 bases and J by 8 bases, with 4 bases of the junction left unmatched. CDR1 and CDR2 (germline): SGHRS, YFSETQ. The CDR3 region has the DNA TGCGCCAGCAGCGCCGGGACAGGGGGCGATTCACCCCTCCACTTT. Translated: CASSAGTGGDSPLHF. The full variable domain, completed using reference TRBV5-1 and TRBJ1-6, is KAGVTQTPRYLIKTRGQQVTLSCSPISGHRSVSWYQQTPGQGLQFLFEYFSETQRNKGNFPGRFSGRQFSNSRSEMNVSTLELGDSALYLCASSAGTGGDSPLHFGNGTRLTVT.

The sample holds a few counts of this clonotype. J is TRBJ1-5 and V is TRBV15, with 10 bases that match TRBD1. This CDR3 has 16 amino acids. CDR1 and CDR2 from the germline V gene are LNHNV and YYDKDF (reference sequence). Trimming removed 5 bases from V and 2 bases from J; junction bases left unmatched: 6. Here the CDR3 DNA reads TGTGCCACCAGCGAGTCCGGGACAGGGGGCAATCAGCCCCAGCATTTT. Translating gives CATSESGTGGNQPQHF.

This clonotype was seen repeatedly, ten times or more. In nucleotides, the CDR3 is TGTGCCAGCATCCCCGAGACCCTGAACACTGAAGCTTTCTTT. Translated: CASIPETLNTEAFF. The chain combines TRBV12-3 or TRBV12-4 with TRBJ1-1; D gene ambiguous. The germline V and J ends were trimmed by 7 bases and 0 bases, with 12 bases remaining between them. There are 14 residues in the CDR3.

The chain links TRBV20-1 to TRBJ2-7; 12 positions agree with TRBD2. V lost 0 bases to trimming and J lost 5 bases; unmatched junction nucleotides: 11. Germline V gene lookup returns CDR1 DFQATT and CDR2 SNEGSKA (reference sequence). CDR3 length: 17 amino acids. Written as DNA, the CDR3 is TGCAGTGCTAGAGATCTTAGAGCTAGCGGGGGGGAAGACGAGCAGTACTTC. As protein: CSARDLRASGGEDEQYF.

This clonotype was seen more than once but under ten times. The chain is built from TRBV6-2 or TRBV6-3 and TRBJ2-2, with D unresolved. With 6 bases removed from V and 10 bases from J, the gap between germline ends came to 9 bases. Germline V gene lookup returns CDR1 MNHEY and CDR2 SVGEGT. CDR3 length: 11 residues. The CDR3 loop is CASSTSVELFF. The CDR3 DNA is TGTGCCAGCAGCACCTCGGTGGAGCTGTTTTTT.

This clonotype has a count of ten or more. V is TRBV27 and J is TRBJ2-1; D gene uncertain. This CDR3 is built from 13 residues. The V gene's germline CDR1 is MNHEY and CDR2 SMNVEV (reference sequence). V was pared by 5 bases and J by 3 bases, with 8 bases between. For the CDR3, the DNA is TGTGCCAGCAGTCTCACCCTCTACAATGAGCAGTTCTTC. Translating gives CASSLTLYNEQFF.

This clonotype was seen ten or more times. The rearrangement links TRBV4-1 to TRBJ2-7; 8 bases line up with TRBD2. Germline CDR1 reads MGHRA; CDR2 reads YSYEKL. This CDR3 is built from 15 residues. V was clipped by 0 bases and J by 3 bases; unmatched bases: 4. CDR3: CASSQEREVGYEQYF. In nucleotides, the CDR3 is TGCGCCAGCAGCCAAGAGCGGGAGGTGGGCTACGAGCAGTACTTC.

This clonotype counts as medium-sized (0.01 to 0.1%). The V call is TRBV5-5, the J call TRBJ2-1; 7 bases are a match to TRBD2. Germline V gene data show CDR1 as SGHKS and CDR2 as YYEKEE (reference sequence). Trimming at V came to 1 base and at J to 5 bases, leaving 6 bases not matched to a gene. The CDR3 runs 15 residues. CDR3 loop: CASSLWGTTNNEQFF. Here the CDR3 DNA reads TGTGCCAGCAGCTTGTGGGGGACTACTAACAATGAGCAGTTCTTC.

This clonotype was detected a few times. The J gene is TRBJ2-3, the V gene TRBV6-6; 9 positions match TRBD1. CDR3 length: 15 amino acids. J lost 6 bases, V lost 1 base, and 5 bases had no gene match. Germline V CDR1 and CDR2: MNHNY, SVGAGI (reference sequence). CDR3 residues: CASSYLPTGGDTQYF. Here the CDR3 DNA reads TGTGCCAGCAGTTACTTACCGACAGGGGGGGATACGCAGTATTTT.

The genes are TRBV5-4 and TRBJ1-2; 8 nucleotides line up with TRBD1. This CDR3 comprises 15 residues. Unmatched junction bases numbered 7, after V lost 4 bases and J lost 2 bases. Germline loops: CDR1 SGHNT, CDR2 YYREEE (reference sequence). CDR3 amino acids: CASSRGQAINYGYTF. The CDR3 DNA reads TGTGCCAGCAGCCGGGGACAGGCCATAAACTATGGCTACACCTTC.

This clonotype was found many times. The chain has TRBV29-1 and TRBJ2-2; 12 bases are shared with TRBD1. The V gene's germline CDR1 is SQVTM and CDR2 ANQGSEA. The ends lost 4 bases at V and 4 bases at J; junction bases unmatched: 7. The CDR3 contains 16 residues. CDR3 coding DNA: TGCAGCGTTGTAAGGGACAGGGGGCCGGGCACCGGGGAGCTGTTTTTT. Protein sequence: CSVVRDRGPGTGELFF.

Sample share makes this clonotype medium-sized (0.01 to 0.1%). The V call is TRBV12-3 or TRBV12-4, the J call TRBJ2-7; tentatively, D is TRBD1 or TRBD2 (6 bases each). V lost 1 base and J 9 bases, leaving 13 bases between the germline ends. There are 13 residues in the CDR3. The CDR3 coding sequence is TGTGCCAGCAGTTTAGAGGAGGGGGGATGGCAGTACTTC. This translates into CASSLEEGGWQYF.

This rearrangement joins TRBV18 to TRBJ1-2; the D gene is possibly TRBD1 (6 bases). V gave up 2 bases and J gave up 4 bases, with 26 bases separating them. CDR1 KGHSH and CDR2 LQKENI come from the germline V gene. The CDR3 extends over 19 amino acids. CDR3 sequence reads: CASSPKGAGASTAIYGYTF. The CDR3 nucleotides read TGTGCCAGCTCACCAAAGGGAGCAGGGGCCTCCACCGCTATCTATGGCTACACCTTC.

This clonotype came up many times. The chain carries TRBV7-9 and TRBJ2-2; D could derive from TRBD1 or TRBD2 (5 bases each). The V gene's germline CDR1 is SEHNR and CDR2 FQNEAQ (reference sequence). With 5 bases removed from V and 0 bases from J, the gap between germline ends came to 10 bases. The CDR3 spans 15 residues. The CDR3 loop is CASSRGATNTGELFF. For the CDR3, the DNA is TGTGCCAGCAGCAGAGGGGCCACGAACACCGGGGAGCTGTTTTTT. Full variable domain (missing parts from reference TRBV7-9 and TRBJ2-2): DTGVSQNPRHKITKRGQNVTFRCDPISEHNRLYWYRQTLGQGPEFLTYFQNEAQLEKSRLLSDRFSAERPKGSFSTLEIQRTEQGDSAMYLCASSRGATNTGELFFGEGSRLTVL.

The rearrangement joins TRBV25-1 to TRBJ2-1, with TRBD1 matching over 7 bases. V shed 6 bases and J 9 bases; nucleotides not matched to a gene: 11. Per germline, CDR1 MGHDK and CDR2 SYGVNS. This CDR3 is 14 amino acids long. The CDR3 DNA reads as TGTGCCAGCAGCTTGACAGGGATCGTCTCTGAGCAGTTCTTC. The encoded protein is CASSLTGIVSEQFF.

This clonotype has a handful of counts. This chain joins TRBV13 and TRBJ2-3, with D perhaps matching TRBD1 or TRBD2 (5 bases each). The CDR3 has 15 amino acids. The germline gives CDR1 PRHDT, CDR2 FYEKMQ (reference sequence). Deletions cut 4 bases from V and 5 bases from J, with 16 bases between. The CDR3 sequence: CASSSRASTRDTQYF. The CDR3, as DNA: TGTGCCAGCAGCTCCAGGGCCTCCACTAGAGATACGCAGTATTTT.